Each of the 25 T cell receptor beta chains below was sequenced from the same sample in a study of control samples from healthy donors and cancer patients. Produced via immunoSEQ multiplex PCR; TCRdb's table is partial and in-frame only. The table has under 80,000 clones, approximately 94% seen once. Sequences were obtained from blood. These receptors originate from a woman aged 25 to 39 in good health.

The V and J genes are TRBV6-5 and TRBJ2-7, with 11 bases lining up with TRBD1. Losses at the gene ends were 5 bases for V and 7 bases for J; bases not matched to a gene: 7. Germline V gene sequence: CDR1 MNHEY, CDR2 SVGAGI. CDR3 size: 14 residues. Here the CDR3 reads CASSPTGTGGEQYV. DNA of the CDR3: TGTGCCAGCAGTCCTACCGGGACAGGGGGTGAGCAGTACGTC.

The genes are TRBV2 and TRBJ1-2; D is unresolved. Between the trimmed V and J ends, which lost 6 bases and 8 bases, there was a span of 19 bases. The germline gives CDR1 SNHLY, CDR2 FYNNEI. CDR3 length equals 14 residues. The CDR3 DNA reads TGTGCCAGCAGCGCCCGGGTCTCGACGGGAGGCTACACCTTC. Its protein is CASSARVSTGGYTF.

The J gene is TRBJ2-7, the V gene TRBV7-2, with D uncertain. This CDR3 region has 11 residues. Germline values: CDR1 SGHTA, CDR2 FQGNSA. Trimming left V 5 bases short and J 6 bases short, with 8 bases between. The CDR3 sequence: CASSQGGEQYV. CDR3 sequence (DNA): TGTGCCAGCAGCCAAGGTGGCGAGCAGTACGTC.

The count of this clone is one. This sequence joins TRBV18 and TRBJ2-5, with 7 bases matching TRBD1. The CDR3 extends over 17 amino acids. CDR1 and CDR2 from the germline V gene are KGHSH and LQKENI. J gave up 5 bases and V 3 bases, and 15 bases lay outside the gene matches. DNA for the CDR3: TGTGCCAGCTCACCTGAGACAGGGAGCTTGTCTCGGGAGACCCAGTACTTC. This encodes CASSPETGSLSRETQYF.

To note about this clone: This same CDR3 is encoded by further DNA sequences in the sample. The chain recombines TRBV5-1 with TRBJ1-4, with D uncertain. V lost 4 bases, J lost 0 bases, and 4 bases lay in between. The CDR3 has 13 amino acids. Looked up from germline, CDR1 is SGHRS and CDR2 is YFSETQ. The CDR3 region has the DNA TGCGCCAGCAGCACAGCAACTAATGAAAAACTGTTTTTT. It codes for CASSTATNEKLFF.

This chain uses TRBV30 with TRBJ2-1; no definite D call. Trimming removed 0 bases from V and 1 base from J, with 10 bases in between. CDR1 is GTSNPN, CDR2 SVGIG, per germline (reference sequence). The CDR3 runs 15 residues. The CDR3 region is CAWSVMGSSYNEQFF. For the CDR3, the DNA is TGTGCCTGGAGTGTAATGGGATCATCCTACAATGAGCAGTTCTTC.

J is TRBJ1-5 and V is TRBV19, with D unresolved. Germline CDR1 and CDR2: LNHDA and SQIVND (reference sequence). Between the trimmed V and J ends, which lost 5 bases and 0 bases, there was a span of 2 bases. This CDR3 comprises 12 residues. CDR3 region: CASSYSNQPQHF. In DNA form, the CDR3 reads TGTGCCAGTAGTTATAGCAATCAGCCCCAGCATTTT.

The rearrangement joins TRBV9 to TRBJ2-3; 8 bases line up with TRBD2. This CDR3 contains 16 residues. Germline CDR1 is SGDLS and CDR2 is YYNGEE. V shed 0 bases and J 2 bases; nucleotides not matched to a gene: 5. CDR3 sequence (DNA): TGTGCCAGCAGCGTAGATCAAGCGGGGGCCACAGATACGCAGTATTTT. Protein: CASSVDQAGATDTQYF.

The rearrangement uses TRBV6-5 and TRBJ1-2, with D unclear. V was cut by 3 bases and J by 4 bases, with 12 bases left in between. Germline CDR1 reads MNHEY; CDR2 reads SVGAGI. CDR3 length: 14 residues. The CDR3, as DNA: TGTGCCAGCAGTTATCTGGATGTTTCCTATGGCTACACCTTC. Protein product: CASSYLDVSYGYTF.

This chain links TRBV6-5 with TRBJ1-3, with D unclear. Trimming left V 6 bases short and J 3 bases short, with 12 bases between. This CDR3 contains 14 residues. Per the germline V gene, CDR1 is MNHEY and CDR2 is SVGAGI. The CDR3 sequence is CASSPSGLGNTIYF. In nucleotides, the CDR3 is TGTGCCAGCAGCCCCAGTGGACTTGGAAACACCATATATTTT.

In this sample, this clone turned up once. This sequence joins TRBV1 and TRBJ2-7; the tabulated D call, TRBD1, remains unverified against the DNA. TRBV1 is labeled a pseudogene. The CDR3 is 13 residues long. The CDR3 region is CTSRIQGNYEQYV. As DNA, the CDR3 is TGCACCAGCAGGATACAGGGGAACTACGAGCAGTACGTC.

V usage is TRBV30 and J usage is TRBJ1-1, with TRBD1 as a possible D gene (5 bases). V lost 3 bases, J lost 3 bases, and 14 bases lay in between. The CDR3 extends over 14 amino acids. Germline V gene sequence: CDR1 GTSNPN, CDR2 SVGIG (reference sequence). This CDR3 is CAWSHPGLYTEAFF. The CDR3 bases are TGTGCCTGGAGCCACCCGGGACTCTACACTGAAGCTTTCTTT.

The rearrangement links TRBV10-3 to TRBJ1-2; TRBD1 aligns across 8 bases. The CDR3 length is 17 residues. V dropped 6 bases and J dropped 5; count of bases not matched to a gene: 17. From germline, CDR1 is ENHRY and CDR2 SYGVKD. DNA of the CDR3: TGTGCCATCAGCCCTGGGACAGGCCGTGGTTCAGGGTATGGCTACACCTTC. Translation: CAISPGTGRGSGYGYTF.

This clone appeared once. Sequence at one end of the junction differs from germline and may be a read error. V usage is TRBV6-5 and J usage is TRBJ1-1; D is perhaps TRBD1 (5 bases). This CDR3 is built from 14 residues. Germline V gene sequence: CDR1 MNHEY, CDR2 SVGAGI. CDR3 DNA: TGTGCCAGCAGTTACTCGCCAGGGAACCCTGAAGCTTTCTTT. Translating it yields CASSYSPGNPEAFF.

The chain links TRBV5-1 to TRBJ2-2; D uncertain. V lost 1 base and J 0 bases, leaving 4 bases between the germline ends. The CDR3 is made up of 14 amino acids. Germline V CDR1 and CDR2: SGHRS, YFSETQ. This chain's CDR3 is CASSLTANTGELFF. DNA of the CDR3: TGCGCCAGCAGCTTGACAGCGAACACCGGGGAGCTGTTTTTT.

The chain recombines TRBV12-5 with TRBJ1-1; a possible D gene is TRBD1 (6 bases). The CDR3 totals 14 residues. Germline lookup yields CDR1 LGHNT and CDR2 FRNRAP. Trimming removed 3 bases from V and 5 bases from J, with 13 bases in between. CDR3 bases: TGTGCTAGTGGTTTACCCCAGGGGATTACTGAAGCTTTCTTT. It yields the protein CASGLPQGITEAFF.

The CDR3 loop reads CASSLELHSSGNTIYF. CDR3 nucleotide sequence: TGCGCCAGCAGCTTGGAATTGCATTCCTCTGGAAACACCATATATTTT. The gene calls are TRBV5-1 and TRBJ1-3; D gene unclear. The CDR3 is 16 amino acids. Germline loops: CDR1 SGHRS, CDR2 YFSETQ. The V gene lost 0 bases and the J gene lost 0 bases, with 10 bases spanning the gap.

The chain has TRBV18 and TRBJ1-5, with D uncertain. The V gene's germline CDR1 is KGHSH and CDR2 LQKENI. With 6 bases removed from V and 8 bases from J, the gap between germline ends came to 26 bases. The CDR3 is 17 residues long. This CDR3 reads CASSLSNPTETPEPQHF. CDR3 sequence (DNA): TGTGCCAGCTCCCTATCAAATCCGACGGAAACCCCTGAGCCCCAGCATTTT.

The genes are TRBV27 and TRBJ2-3, with 8 bases fitting TRBD2. This CDR3 spans 13 amino acids. Trimming cost V 9 bases and J 2 bases; bases outside gene matches: 4. The germline V gene has CDR1 MNHEY and CDR2 SMNVEV (reference sequence). CDR3 nucleotides: TGTGCCAGTACGGGGGGGAACACAGATACGCAGTATTTT. Amino acids: CASTGGNTDTQYF.

This chain links TRBV18 with TRBJ1-2; 7 bases are shared with TRBD1. Germline lookup yields CDR1 KGHSH and CDR2 LQKENI. The CDR3 has 13 residues. The J segment lost 3 bases and the V segment lost 3 bases, leaving 1 base of the junction unmatched. The CDR3 DNA follows: TGTGCCAGCTCACCGGACAGGTACTATGGCTACACCTTC. This codes for CASSPDRYYGYTF.

The sample holds one count of this clone. This sequence joins TRBV9 and TRBJ1-4; D uncertain. The CDR3 length is 15 residues. The germline V gene encodes CDR1 SGDLS and CDR2 YYNGEE. V lost 0 bases, J lost 8 bases, and 14 bases lay in between. The CDR3: CASSVVGDGREKLFF. The DNA of the CDR3 is TGTGCCAGCAGCGTAGTAGGAGATGGGAGGGAAAAACTGTTTTTT.

V is TRBV29-1 and J is TRBJ2-7; 7 positions match TRBD1. This CDR3 comprises 13 residues. The V and J ends lost 4 bases and 3 bases, in that order; junction bases with no gene match: 6. Looked up from germline, CDR1 is SQVTM and CDR2 is ANQGSEA. The CDR3 loop reads CSVAEGGSYEQYF. CDR3 nucleotides: TGCAGCGTTGCGGAAGGGGGCAGCTACGAGCAGTACTTC.

This rearrangement joins TRBV18 to TRBJ1-4; no reliable D call. The CDR3 spans 15 residues. V was trimmed by 6 bases and J by 8 bases, leaving 19 bases between them. Germline CDR1 and CDR2: KGHSH and LQKENI. The CDR3, as DNA: TGTGCCAGCTCGCCGTCGGTCCGCGCCAACGAAAAACTGTTTTTT. Its protein product is CASSPSVRANEKLFF.

V is TRBV5-1 and J is TRBJ1-3, with TRBD1 identical over 7 bases. CDR3 length: 15 residues. Germline CDR1 and CDR2: SGHRS and YFSETQ. J lost 4 bases, V lost 4 bases, and 8 bases had no gene match. The CDR3 sequence: CASSLEGTEGNTIYF. In DNA, the CDR3 is TGCGCCAGCAGCCTGGAAGGGACAGAGGGAAACACCATATATTTT.

The rearrangement joins TRBV19 to TRBJ1-1; D perhaps matches TRBD1 (5 bases). The germline V gene encodes CDR1 LNHDA and CDR2 SQIVND (reference sequence). Trimming pared 2 bases from V and 0 bases from J, leaving 13 bases between. The CDR3 runs to 16 residues. The CDR3 DNA sequence: TGTGCCAGTAGTATAACTGCAGGGTATTTGAACACTGAAGCTTTCTTT. Translation gives CASSITAGYLNTEAFF.